The present T cell receptor beta chain was sequenced within a study of chemoradiotherapy in HPV16-positive cancers. Study context: Functional T-cell assays on a couple of HPV16-positive patients' cells defined candidate HPV-specific clones and common TCR motifs.

This CDR3 has 12 amino acids. V lost 11 bases to trimming and J lost 1 base, with 12 bases between them. Germline V gives CDR1 MDHEN, CDR2 SYDVKM. The method was immunoSEQ multiplex PCR; TCRdb's version includes in-frame clones alone and lacks a portion of them. This table has some 930 clones, just over 85% appearing once. The sequence was obtained from a human donor with HPV-associated anogenital cancer. This specimen consisted of tumor tissue, obtained from a patient who underwent chemoradiotherapy. This sequence joins TRBV28 and TRBJ2-7, with a tentative D call TRBD1 (7 bases). CDR3 nucleotide sequence: TGTGCCGGCGGGACAGATTCCTACGAGCAGTACTTC. Encoded protein: CAGGTDSYEQYF.